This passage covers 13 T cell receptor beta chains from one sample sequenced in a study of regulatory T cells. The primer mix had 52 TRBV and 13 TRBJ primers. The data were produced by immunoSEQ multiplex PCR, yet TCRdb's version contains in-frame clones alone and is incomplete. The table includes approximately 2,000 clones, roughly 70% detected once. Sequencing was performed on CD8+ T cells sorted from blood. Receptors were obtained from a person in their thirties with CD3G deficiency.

CDR3 protein: CASSGLGDVSHEQYF. The CDR3 DNA follows: TGTGCCAGCAGTGGCTTGGGGGATGTAAGCCACGAGCAGTACTTC. The chain links TRBV28 to TRBJ2-7; tentatively, D is TRBD1 or TRBD2 (5 bases each). CDR3 length equals 15 residues. Germline V gene data show CDR1 as MDHEN and CDR2 as SYDVKM. Trimming left V 5 bases short and J 5 bases short, with 19 bases between.

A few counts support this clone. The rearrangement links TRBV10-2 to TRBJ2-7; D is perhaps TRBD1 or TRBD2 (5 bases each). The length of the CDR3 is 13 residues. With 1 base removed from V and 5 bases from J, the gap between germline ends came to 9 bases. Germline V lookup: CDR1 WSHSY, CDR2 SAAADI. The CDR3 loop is CASSEWGTNEQYF. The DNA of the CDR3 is TGCGCCAGCAGTGAGTGGGGGACCAACGAGCAGTACTTC.

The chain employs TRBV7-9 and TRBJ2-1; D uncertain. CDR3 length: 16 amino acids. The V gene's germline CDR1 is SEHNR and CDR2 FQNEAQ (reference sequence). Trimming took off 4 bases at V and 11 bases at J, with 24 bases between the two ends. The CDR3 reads CASSSDDIWPHRKQFF. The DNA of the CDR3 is TGTGCCAGCAGCTCAGACGACATCTGGCCCCACCGGAAGCAGTTCTTC.

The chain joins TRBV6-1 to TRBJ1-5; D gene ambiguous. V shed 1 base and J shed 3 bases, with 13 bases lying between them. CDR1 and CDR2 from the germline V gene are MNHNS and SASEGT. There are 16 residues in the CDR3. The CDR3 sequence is CASSEEFPTTNQPQHF. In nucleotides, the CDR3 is TGTGCCAGCAGTGAAGAATTCCCAACGACCAATCAGCCCCAGCATTTT.

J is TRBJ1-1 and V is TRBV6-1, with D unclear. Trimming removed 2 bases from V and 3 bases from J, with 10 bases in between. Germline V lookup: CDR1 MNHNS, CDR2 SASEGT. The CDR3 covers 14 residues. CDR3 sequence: CASSEWGFYTEAFF. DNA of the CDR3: TGTGCCAGCAGTGAATGGGGTTTTTACACTGAAGCTTTCTTT.

CDR3 DNA sequence: TGTGCCAGTAGTATAGGACAGGGCGAAGCTTTCTTT. It translates to CASSIGQGEAFF. The chain uses TRBV19 and TRBJ1-1; 7 bases are a match to TRBD1. CDR1 and CDR2 from the germline V gene are LNHDA and SQIVND (reference sequence). V lost 1 base to trimming and J lost 8 bases; unmatched junction nucleotides: 1. The CDR3 is 12 amino acids.

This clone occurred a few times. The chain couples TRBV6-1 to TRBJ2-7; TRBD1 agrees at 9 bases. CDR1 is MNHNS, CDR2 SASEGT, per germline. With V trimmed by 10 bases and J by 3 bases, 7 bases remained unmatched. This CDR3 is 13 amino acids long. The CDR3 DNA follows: TGTGCCACCTCCGGGACAGGGCTCTACGAGCAGTACTTC. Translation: CATSGTGLYEQYF.

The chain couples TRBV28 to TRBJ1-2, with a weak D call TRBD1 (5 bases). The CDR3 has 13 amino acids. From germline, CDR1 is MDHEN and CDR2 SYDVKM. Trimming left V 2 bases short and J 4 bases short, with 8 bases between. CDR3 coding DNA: TGTGCCAGCAGTTTAGACAGCCCCTATGGCTACACCTTC. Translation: CASSLDSPYGYTF.

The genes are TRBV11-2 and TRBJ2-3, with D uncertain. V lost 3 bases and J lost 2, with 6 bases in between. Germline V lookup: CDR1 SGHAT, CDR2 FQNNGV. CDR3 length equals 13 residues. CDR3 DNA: TGTGCCAGCAGCTTTTTTCTCACAGATACGCAGTATTTT. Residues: CASSFFLTDTQYF.

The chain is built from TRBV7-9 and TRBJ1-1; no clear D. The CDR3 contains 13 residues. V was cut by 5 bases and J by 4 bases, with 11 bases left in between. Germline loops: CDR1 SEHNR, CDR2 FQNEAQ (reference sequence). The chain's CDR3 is CASSPSGVTEAFF. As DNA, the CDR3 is TGTGCCAGCAGCCCGAGTGGTGTCACTGAAGCTTTCTTT.

The CDR3 is CASRALGGGALNEQFF. For the CDR3, the DNA is TGTGCCAGCAGAGCCCTGGGCGGGGGGGCGTTGAATGAGCAGTTCTTC. The chain recombines TRBV6-6 with TRBJ2-1; TRBD2 aligns across 9 bases. The germline V gene has CDR1 MNHNY and CDR2 SVGAGI (reference sequence). V shed 6 bases, J shed 7 bases, and the junction held 13 bases outside the gene matches. This CDR3 is 16 amino acids long.

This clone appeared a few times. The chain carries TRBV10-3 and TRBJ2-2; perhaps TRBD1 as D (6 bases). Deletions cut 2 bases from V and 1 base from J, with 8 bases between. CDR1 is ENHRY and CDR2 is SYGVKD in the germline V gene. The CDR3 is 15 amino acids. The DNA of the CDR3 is TGTGCCATCAGTGAGCGAGGGGGGAACACCGGGGAGCTGTTTTTT. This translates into CAISERGGNTGELFF.

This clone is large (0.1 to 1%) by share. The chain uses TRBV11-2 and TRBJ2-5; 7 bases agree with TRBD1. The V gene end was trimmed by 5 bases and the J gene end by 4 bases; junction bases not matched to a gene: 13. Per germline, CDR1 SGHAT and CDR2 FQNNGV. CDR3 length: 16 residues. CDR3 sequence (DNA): TGTGCCAGCAGCCCTAAACAGGGGATAGAGGGAGAGACCCAGTACTTC. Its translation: CASSPKQGIEGETQYF.